This T cell receptor (beta chain) was sequenced during a study of blood T cells in healthy people across ages. The study, taken as a whole, reports: Without sorted subsets, naive and antigen-experienced compartments could not be conclusively compared.

Germline loops: CDR1 SEHNR, CDR2 FQNEAQ (reference sequence). This CDR3 has 15 residues. The V gene lost 2 bases and the J gene lost 8 bases, with 16 bases spanning the gap. On this clonotype itself: The antigen is not known.

A second roughly 6 to 11 cycle PCR used barcoded and J-beta primers. Via MiXCR, TCRdb re-called the 5' RACE reads, giving one row per CDR3 protein. Of 1.5 million to 1.8 million distinct CDR3 sequences detected, approximately 42% appear once; the ten largest clones hold 4%. Sample donors were healthy Caucasian individuals that came from Russia, aged about 6 to 95. The sample taken for sequencing was blood. The receptor was isolated from a woman under 30 in good health. The rearrangement links TRBV7-9 to TRBJ2-1, with D perhaps TRBD1 or TRBD2 (5 bases each). In DNA form, the CDR3 reads TGTGCCAGCAGCTTAATAGGGGAGCCTGGCCATGAGCAGTTCTTC. This codes for CASSLIGEPGHEQFF.